The present T cell receptor beta chain was sequenced within a study of blood T cell repertoires in COVID-19. TCRdb's copy holds only in-frame clones and misses some; the assay was immunoSEQ multiplex PCR. Altogether 200,000 to 250,000 clones are present, roughly 86% being singletons, with the ten largest covering roughly 7.6%. Germline lookup yields CDR1 LNHDA and CDR2 SQIVND (reference sequence). The CDR3 consists of 14 residues. V lost 6 bases to trimming and J lost 6 bases, with 14 bases between them. The sequencing input was peripheral blood. This chain links TRBV19 with TRBJ2-2, with D hard to call. The sequence was obtained from a woman aged 45-59 years with active or convalescent COVID-19. The CDR3 sequence: CASSAYLSPGELFF. The DNA of the CDR3 is TGTGCCAGTAGCGCCTACCTAAGCCCCGGGGAGCTGTTTTTT.